The entry that follows covers one TCR beta chain sequence. The record originates from a study of blood T cell repertoires in COVID-19. Whole-study context: In each case, the material was cDNA or gDNA derived from T cells, B-cell-depleted T cells, or PBMCs.

This study enrolled people aged 18 to 89 from about two dozen US geographic areas. Recovery meant two consecutive negative NP/OP PCR tests, professional clearance, or resolved symptoms. Repertoires were generated with immunoSEQ multiplex PCR, while TCRdb's copy carries only in-frame clones and drops some. This table holds about 180,000 clones, approximately 85% found once. The CDR3 consists of 11 residues. With 8 bases removed from V and 4 bases from J, the gap between germline ends came to 8 bases. Germline V gives CDR1 LNHNV, CDR2 YYDKDF (reference sequence). Input material: PBMCs or T cells enriched from blood (not recorded which). The receptor comes from a man aged 35 to 55 who had recovered from COVID-19. This chain links TRBV15 with TRBJ1-2; D not resolved. Here the CDR3 reads CATRDFYGYTF. The CDR3 coding sequence is TGTGCCACCCGGGATTTCTATGGCTACACCTTC.